This T cell receptor (beta chain) comes out of a study of OX40 agonist ivuxolimab in advanced cancers. Study at large: Patients assigned to dose escalation were diagnosed with hepatocellular carcinoma, melanoma, renal cell or head and neck cancer.

The CDR3 is 13 amino acids. Per the germline V gene, CDR1 is SGHTA and CDR2 is FQGTGA. Trimming took off 2 bases at V and 6 bases at J, with 10 bases between the two ends. Sequencing used immunoSEQ multiplex PCR; TCRdb keeps in-frame clones, though not all of them. Among tens of thousands of clones listed, 84% were seen once. This sequence was found in an adult with an advanced solid tumor such as melanoma, head and neck, liver or kidney cancer. The chain carries TRBV7-3 and TRBJ1-1; D ambiguous. The source material was CD4+ or CD8+ T cells sorted from blood, sampled in a trial of the OX40 agonist ivuxolimab. This CDR3 reads CASSLLGWSEAFF. DNA for the CDR3: TGTGCCAGCAGCTTATTAGGGTGGTCTGAAGCTTTCTTT.